The 2 T cell receptor beta chains listed next were all sequenced from one sample in a study of response to subunit inactivated influenza vaccine. TCRdb used MiXCR to reprocess the RT-PCR reads, holding one entry per CDR3 protein. The data show roughly 500,000 distinct CDR3 sequences, about 17% seen once. The sequencing used CD4+ T cells sorted from PBMCs, collected roughly 24 months after vaccination. The receptors derive from a man aged 50 to 69 who received an inactivated influenza vaccine.

This clonotype has a count of ten or more. This chain connects TRBV20-1 to TRBJ2-2; D unclear. This CDR3 is built from 13 residues. V gave up 1 base and J gave up 0 bases, with 3 bases separating them. Germline loops: CDR1 DFQATT, CDR2 SNEGSKA (reference sequence). CDR3 nucleotides: TGCAGTGCTAGAGCGGCGAACACCGGGGAGCTGTTTTTT. Protein product: CSARAANTGELFF.

V and J are TRBV7-9 and TRBJ1-4, with D unresolved. V gave up 1 base and J gave up 8 bases, with 8 bases separating them. CDR1 and CDR2 (germline): SEHNR, FQNEAQ (reference sequence). The CDR3 length is 13 residues. The CDR3 DNA follows: TGTGCCAGCAGCTTAGGAGGGAAAGAAAAACTGTTTTTT. This encodes CASSLGGKEKLFF.